This entry features one T cell receptor beta chain sequence. The source of the sample is a study of shared clonotypes between healthy human individuals. The CDR3 contains 13 residues. V gave up 4 bases and J gave up 5 bases, with 12 bases separating them. Per the germline V gene, CDR1 is SGHKS and CDR2 is YYEKEE (reference sequence). All the donors were Caucasian adults who lived in Nashville, Tennessee. Clones were sequenced by immunoSEQ multiplex PCR, and TCRdb holds only the in-frame ones, with some missing. The table records approximately 500,000 clones, roughly 78% of them present only once. Sequenced input: PBMCs. This TCR derives from a woman between 40 and 55 years old in good health. Some clones in this sample may be carry-over from other donors' samples. This sequence joins TRBV5-5 and TRBJ2-5, with a weak D call TRBD2 (6 bases). CDR3 DNA: TGTGCCAGCAGCCCCCGGGGGTGGGAGACCCAGTACTTC. It encodes CASSPRGWETQYF.